This T cell receptor beta chain derives from a study of shared clonotypes between healthy human individuals. This CDR3 has 14 amino acids. The germline V and J ends were trimmed by 5 bases and 8 bases, with 15 bases remaining between them. In germline, CDR1 is MNHEY, CDR2 SVGAGI. Researchers divided each subset's genomic DNA evenly across several immunoSEQ plates. Some clones are missing from TCRdb's copy, which holds only in-frame ones; the method was immunoSEQ multiplex PCR. The repertoire holds some 2,500,000 clones, with 90% to 95% as singletons. As to this clone: No antigen is known for it.

Study findings and constraints: Lower generation probabilities were found for non-shared clonotypes than for those shared by all four donors.

Sequenced sample: naive CD4+ T cells from PBMCs. Subset defined: CD45RA+ positively selected. The source of this sequence is a young man in good health. Some clones in this sample may be carry-over from other donors' samples. The rearrangement uses TRBV6-5 and TRBJ1-4, with D unresolved. The CDR3 region has the DNA TGTGCCAGCAGTACAGAGGGCCTGGGGGAAAAACTGTTTTTT. Its protein is CASSTEGLGEKLFF.